Shown below are 25 T cell receptor beta chains from a single sample sequenced in a study of blood T cells in healthy people across ages. The authors ran a second PCR of about 6 to 11 cycles using a sample-barcoded 5' primer and a J-beta primer mix. One entry per CDR3 protein, called by TCRdb with MiXCR from the 5' RACE reads. Seen here are roughly 1.5 million distinct CDR3 sequences, 35% to 45% observed once, and the top ten hold around 4%. Input material: blood. These TCRs come from a young woman in good health.

This clonotype was picked up a small number of times. The chain is built from TRBV12-3 or TRBV12-4 and TRBJ2-7; the D is unclear. CDR3 length: 16 amino acids. V lost 4 bases to trimming and J lost 0 bases, with 16 bases between them. The CDR3, as DNA: TGTGCCAGCAGTTCCCCCGGTCTCGAAGGCTCCTACGAGCAGTACTTC. As protein: CASSSPGLEGSYEQYF.

This sequence joins TRBV2 and TRBJ2-2, with TRBD2 identical over 7 bases. The CDR3 length is 13 residues. V shed 10 bases, J shed 8 bases, and the junction held 10 bases outside the gene matches. Germline CDR1 is SNHLY and CDR2 is FYNNEI. The CDR3 DNA reads as TGTGCCAACGGGGGGAACGGGGTAGGGGAGCTGTTTTTT. It specifies CANGGNGVGELFF.

The rearrangement uses TRBV7-2 and TRBJ1-2; D is undetermined. V shed 1 base and J shed 5 bases, with 11 bases lying between them. In germline, CDR1 is SGHTA, CDR2 FQGNSA. CDR3 length: 14 residues. CDR3: CASSLGGSKYGYTF. Written as DNA, the CDR3 is TGTGCCAGCAGCTTAGGCGGCTCCAAGTATGGCTACACCTTC.

This chain uses TRBV9 with TRBJ2-7; D ambiguous. The end of the DNA is better explained by TRBJ2-5, so the J call may be wrong. The CDR3 contains 13 residues. Germline V gene lookup returns CDR1 SGDLS and CDR2 YYNGEE. The DNA of the CDR3 is TGTGCCAGCAGCGTAGGAGGACCCGGGACCCAGTACTTC. Amino acid sequence: CASSVGGPGTQYF.

This clonotype was detected many times. The chain employs TRBV7-2 and TRBJ2-7; D remains unclear. The CDR3 runs 14 residues. Germline lookup yields CDR1 SGHTA and CDR2 FQGNSA. Trimming took 1 base from V and 1 from J, leaving 8 bases between them. The CDR3 sequence is CASSLEAISYEQYF. In DNA form, the CDR3 reads TGTGCCAGCAGCTTAGAGGCTATTTCCTACGAGCAGTACTTC.

The chain is built from TRBV7-3 and TRBJ1-6, with D possibly TRBD1 on 5 matching bases. Trimming shortened V by 3 bases and J by 0 bases, and 12 bases separated the two germline ends. Germline V gene lookup returns CDR1 SGHTA and CDR2 FQGTGA. This CDR3 region has 17 residues. The CDR3: CASSLGGTGSYNSPLHF. In DNA form, the CDR3 reads TGTGCCAGCAGCTTGGGGGGAACCGGCTCCTATAATTCACCCCTCCACTTT.

The chain combines TRBV6-2 or TRBV6-3 with TRBJ2-3, with 7 nucleotides matching TRBD2. Unmatched junction bases numbered 11, after V lost 7 bases and J lost 1 base. Germline V gene sequence: CDR1 MNHEY, CDR2 SVGEGT. This CDR3 contains 16 residues. The CDR3 sequence: CASTMTSPRGTDTQYF. In DNA, the CDR3 is TGTGCCAGCACCATGACTAGCCCTCGGGGCACAGATACGCAGTATTTT.

Worth noting for this clonotype: A much larger clone differs from this one at a single base, so this may be a read error. The CDR3 here is CASSWTVSYNEQYF. CDR3 in DNA: TGTGCCAGCAGCTGGACGGTCTCCTACAATGAGCAGTACTTC. The V gene is TRBV7-2, the J gene TRBJ2-1; D uncertain. The J call may be mistaken, given a closer DNA end match to TRBJ2-7. Germline-derived CDR1 and CDR2 are SGHTA and FQGNSA. CDR3 size: 14 residues.

This clonotype was observed a single time. A read error is possible here, since a much larger clone lies one base away. The chain combines TRBV10-3 with TRBJ2-7; D assignment may be TRBD1 or TRBD2 (6 bases each). The CDR3 is 13 residues long. V shed 6 bases and J shed 2 bases, with 11 bases lying between them. The V gene's germline CDR1 is ENHRY and CDR2 SYGVKD. CDR3 region: CAIRPGATYEQYF. As DNA, the CDR3 is TGTGCCATCAGGCCGGGGGCCACCTACGAGCAGTACTTC.

The V call is TRBV7-2, the J call TRBJ2-1, with 7 bases lining up with TRBD2. The CDR3 has 16 residues. Looked up from germline, CDR1 is SGHTA and CDR2 is FQGNSA. Losses at the gene ends were 5 bases for V and 4 bases for J; bases not matched to a gene: 11. The CDR3 DNA reads TGTGCCAGCAGCCCGCCTTTGCGGGAGTTGTACAATGAGCAGTTCTTC. Amino acids: CASSPPLRELYNEQFF.

This clonotype was detected many times. V and J are TRBV29-1 and TRBJ2-5; D is uncertain. This CDR3 has 12 amino acids. The germline CDR1 and CDR2 sequences are SQVTM and ANQGSEA. Trimming shortened V by 3 bases and J by 5 bases, and 10 bases separated the two germline ends. The CDR3 reads CSVDGVLETQYF. The DNA for the CDR3 is TGCAGCGTTGATGGTGTCTTGGAGACCCAGTACTTC.

The V and J genes are TRBV7-6 and TRBJ2-7, with 7 bases fitting TRBD2. This CDR3 region has 19 residues. Germline V lookup: CDR1 SGHVS, CDR2 FNYEAQ. V shed 1 base, J shed 7 bases, and the junction held 22 bases outside the gene matches. The CDR3 spells CASSLVVSSGHYSYNEQYF. CDR3 DNA: TGTGCCAGCAGCTTAGTAGTGTCTAGCGGCCATTACTCCTACAATGAGCAGTACTTC.

The genes are TRBV28 and TRBJ2-3; 8 nucleotides agree with TRBD2. Germline V lookup: CDR1 MDHEN, CDR2 SYDVKM. This CDR3 has 14 residues. Unmatched junction bases numbered 6, after V lost 7 bases and J lost 3 bases. CDR3 nucleotides: TGTGCCAGCAATCTTAGCGGGAAGACAGATACGCAGTATTTT. This sequence encodes CASNLSGKTDTQYF.

The rearrangement uses TRBV27 and TRBJ1-1; weak D call: TRBD1 (6 bases). V was trimmed by 5 bases and J by 4 bases, leaving 20 bases between them. The CDR3 sequence is 16 residues long. Looked up from germline, CDR1 is MNHEY and CDR2 is SMNVEV (reference sequence). As DNA, the CDR3 is TGTGCCAGCAGTCCTGACAGGCCCCCAAGGGGCACTGAAGCTTTCTTT. Its protein product is CASSPDRPPRGTEAFF.

This rearrangement joins TRBV12-3 or TRBV12-4 to TRBJ2-5, with 7 positions matching TRBD2. Trimming took 2 bases from V and 5 from J; bases not matched to a gene: 14. The CDR3 has 17 residues. The CDR3 DNA reads as TGTGCCAGCAGTTTAATGTGGGGGAGGGCCCTCAAGGAGACCCAGTACTTC. It is translated as CASSLMWGRALKETQYF.

This chain links TRBV2 with TRBJ2-7; D perhaps matches TRBD1 (7 bases). The assigned J gene may be wrong: the sequence end matches TRBJ2-5 better. CDR1 and CDR2 (germline): SNHLY, FYNNEI. This CDR3 has 14 residues. CDR3 sequence: CASSVQGGFETQYF. DNA for the CDR3: TGTGCCAGCAGTGTCCAGGGGGGTTTTGAGACCCAGTACTTC.

The chain couples TRBV7-9 to TRBJ1-4, with D hard to call. Germline CDR1 is SEHNR and CDR2 is FQNEAQ (reference sequence). CDR3 length: 16 amino acids. Trimming stripped 5 bases from V and 3 bases from J, with 16 bases between. Written as DNA, the CDR3 is TGTGCCAGCAGCGCTCCAGCCCGCGGGGCTAATGAAAAACTGTTTTTT. Amino acid sequence: CASSAPARGANEKLFF.

The chain recombines TRBV7-9 with TRBJ2-1; 14 bases fit TRBD2. The CDR3 runs to 17 residues. Per germline, CDR1 SEHNR and CDR2 FQNEAQ (reference sequence). J was trimmed by 1 base and V by 3 bases; bases with no gene match: 2. The CDR3 DNA reads as TGTGCCAGCAGCTTCCGACTAGCGGGAGGGTCCTACAATGAGCAGTTCTTC. Amino acids: CASSFRLAGGSYNEQFF.

The rearrangement links TRBV7-2 to TRBJ1-1; D gene uncertain. Germline V CDR1 and CDR2: SGHTA, FQGNSA. The CDR3 extends over 14 amino acids. Trimming shortened V by 5 bases and J by 3 bases, and 13 bases separated the two germline ends. The DNA for the CDR3 is TGTGCCAGCAGCGCAATCGAGGGTTACACTGAAGCTTTCTTT. This sequence encodes CASSAIEGYTEAFF.

The rearrangement uses TRBV20-1 and TRBJ2-7; 9 bases match TRBD2. The J call may be wrong; the DNA end is better matched by TRBJ2-5. CDR1 and CDR2 (germline): DFQATT, SNEGSKA (reference sequence). The CDR3 contains 15 residues. For the CDR3, the DNA is TGCAGTGCTATACCGCGGGAGGGCCTGAGTGAGACCCAGTACTTC. It specifies CSAIPREGLSETQYF.

This clonotype was detected a few times. The chain employs TRBV20-1 and TRBJ1-4; TRBD1 is a possible D gene (6 bases). The CDR3 has 13 residues. In germline, CDR1 is DFQATT, CDR2 SNEGSKA (reference sequence). Trimming took 5 bases from V and 4 from J, leaving 11 bases between them. CDR3 sequence (DNA): TGCAGTGCTCCAGGGACATTTAATGAAAAACTGTTTTTT. Translated, it gives CSAPGTFNEKLFF.

This clonotype was seen a single time. The rearrangement links TRBV24-1 to TRBJ2-1; weak D call: TRBD2 (6 bases). From germline, CDR1 is KGHDR and CDR2 SFDVKD. The CDR3 runs 17 residues. The V and J ends lost 1 base and 2 bases respectively, with 14 bases between them. The CDR3 here is CATSDLFAGPPYNEQFF. The CDR3 DNA follows: TGTGCCACCAGTGATTTATTTGCGGGACCTCCCTACAATGAGCAGTTCTTC.

This chain connects TRBV7-9 to TRBJ2-7; D is undetermined. The ends were cut back, 5 bases at V and 5 bases at J, with 7 bases in the middle. CDR1 and CDR2 from the germline V gene are SEHNR and FQNEAQ (reference sequence). This CDR3 is built from 11 residues. CDR3 in amino acids: CASSEINEQYF. Here the CDR3 DNA reads TGTGCCAGCAGCGAAATCAACGAGCAGTACTTC.

This clonotype was found a few times. The chain joins TRBV24-1 to TRBJ2-1; D is tentatively TRBD1 or TRBD2 (5 bases each). Germline V lookup: CDR1 KGHDR, CDR2 SFDVKD. The length of the CDR3 is 13 residues. The V end lost 6 bases, the J end lost 5 bases, and 10 bases lay between the germline ends. CDR3 loop: CATSWGSHNEQFF. The DNA of the CDR3 is TGTGCCACCAGTTGGGGGTCTCACAATGAGCAGTTCTTC.

J is TRBJ1-2 and V is TRBV2; D is possibly TRBD1 (5 bases). CDR1 is SNHLY, CDR2 FYNNEI, per germline. The CDR3 extends over 13 amino acids. Between the trimmed V and J ends, which lost 6 bases and 0 bases, there was a span of 8 bases. For the CDR3, the DNA is TGTGCCAGCAGGGACAAAACTAACTATGGCTACACCTTC. It codes for CASRDKTNYGYTF.